This paragraph covers one TCR beta chain sequence. What it binds is not known. The data belong to a study of cytomegalovirus exposure and HLA in healthy donors. Looking at the study overall: Samples from HLA-typed donors yielded approximately 80 million unique TCRs in an early data release.

The study ran its PCR with 60 Vbeta and 13 Jbeta primers. Generated by immunoSEQ multiplex PCR, the TCRdb table keeps only in-frame clones and is missing some. The sample yields approximately 160,000 clones, 70% to 90% seen once. The CDR3 has 13 residues. Germline V gene lookup returns CDR1 SGDLS and CDR2 YYNGEE. The germline V and J ends were trimmed by 3 bases and 0 bases, with 6 bases remaining between them. Notes on the study in general: Specific recognition of CMV antigens was confirmed in vitro for three chains (all CMV-associated). A list of 164 TCR beta chains associated with cytomegalovirus was given.

The source is a girl aged 10 to 17 in good health and CMV-seropositive. This rearrangement joins TRBV9 to TRBJ1-1; D is undetermined. The sequencing input was PBMCs. The CDR3 loop is CASSDSMNTEAFF. CDR3 DNA sequence: TGTGCCAGCAGCGACAGCATGAACACTGAAGCTTTCTTT.